The present TCR beta chain was sequenced within a study of CD8 T cells in ankylosing spondylitis. Study-level results: Past studies reported some motif variants in reactive arthritis synovial fluid and blood. Matched synovial fluid from ankylosing spondylitis patients was reported to be enriched for disease-linked clones.

The sample holds many counts of this clonotype. The antigen is undetermined. It was by quantitative 5'-RACE with molecular barcodes that TCR beta libraries were made. Using its own MiXCR run on the 5' RACE reads, TCRdb lists one record per CDR3 protein. The repertoire holds about 140,000 distinct CDR3 sequences, about 6.7% seen once, with around an eighth in the top ten. The CDR3 runs to 15 residues. Trimming took off 4 bases at V and 0 bases at J, with 10 bases between the two ends. CDR1 and CDR2 (germline): MGHRA, YSYEKL. This sequence originates from a female donor with ankylosing spondylitis or in good health (not recorded which). Material for sequencing was blood, either unsorted or a sorted T cell fraction (not recorded which). This chain connects TRBV4-1 to TRBJ2-1; TRBD2 is a possible D gene (6 bases). The CDR3, as DNA: TGCGCCAGCAGCCGGGCGGGAACCTCCTACAATGAGCAGTTCTTC. The encoded protein is CASSRAGTSYNEQFF.